This TCR beta chain was sequenced for a study of monozygotic twins with inflammatory bowel disease. The blood volume drawn from each donor was around 2.5 ml. Whole blood, unsorted for T cells, was the source of total RNA. The CDR3 runs to 14 residues. The germline gives CDR1 SGHRS, CDR2 YFSETQ. Through template switching, UMIs that included a 6-nucleotide sample barcode were added. No DNA is given; TCRdb re-called the 5' RACE reads and lists each CDR3 protein once. In total, the table holds approximately 420,000 distinct CDR3 sequences. The TCR was taken from a human donor with ulcerative colitis or Crohn's disease, or a healthy co-twin of an affected twin (not recorded which). The chain is built from TRBV5-1 and TRBJ2-2; TCRdb indicates TRBD1, and absent DNA this call remains unverified. Sample: blood. The CDR3 region is CASSLVGGTGELFF. The full variable domain, its missing parts supplied by reference TRBV5-1 and TRBJ2-2, is KAGVTQTPRYLIKTRGQQVTLSCSPISGHRSVSWYQQTPGQGLQFLFEYFSETQRNKGNFPGRFSGRQFSNSRSEMNVSTLELGDSALYLCASSLVGGTGELFFGEGSRLTVL.